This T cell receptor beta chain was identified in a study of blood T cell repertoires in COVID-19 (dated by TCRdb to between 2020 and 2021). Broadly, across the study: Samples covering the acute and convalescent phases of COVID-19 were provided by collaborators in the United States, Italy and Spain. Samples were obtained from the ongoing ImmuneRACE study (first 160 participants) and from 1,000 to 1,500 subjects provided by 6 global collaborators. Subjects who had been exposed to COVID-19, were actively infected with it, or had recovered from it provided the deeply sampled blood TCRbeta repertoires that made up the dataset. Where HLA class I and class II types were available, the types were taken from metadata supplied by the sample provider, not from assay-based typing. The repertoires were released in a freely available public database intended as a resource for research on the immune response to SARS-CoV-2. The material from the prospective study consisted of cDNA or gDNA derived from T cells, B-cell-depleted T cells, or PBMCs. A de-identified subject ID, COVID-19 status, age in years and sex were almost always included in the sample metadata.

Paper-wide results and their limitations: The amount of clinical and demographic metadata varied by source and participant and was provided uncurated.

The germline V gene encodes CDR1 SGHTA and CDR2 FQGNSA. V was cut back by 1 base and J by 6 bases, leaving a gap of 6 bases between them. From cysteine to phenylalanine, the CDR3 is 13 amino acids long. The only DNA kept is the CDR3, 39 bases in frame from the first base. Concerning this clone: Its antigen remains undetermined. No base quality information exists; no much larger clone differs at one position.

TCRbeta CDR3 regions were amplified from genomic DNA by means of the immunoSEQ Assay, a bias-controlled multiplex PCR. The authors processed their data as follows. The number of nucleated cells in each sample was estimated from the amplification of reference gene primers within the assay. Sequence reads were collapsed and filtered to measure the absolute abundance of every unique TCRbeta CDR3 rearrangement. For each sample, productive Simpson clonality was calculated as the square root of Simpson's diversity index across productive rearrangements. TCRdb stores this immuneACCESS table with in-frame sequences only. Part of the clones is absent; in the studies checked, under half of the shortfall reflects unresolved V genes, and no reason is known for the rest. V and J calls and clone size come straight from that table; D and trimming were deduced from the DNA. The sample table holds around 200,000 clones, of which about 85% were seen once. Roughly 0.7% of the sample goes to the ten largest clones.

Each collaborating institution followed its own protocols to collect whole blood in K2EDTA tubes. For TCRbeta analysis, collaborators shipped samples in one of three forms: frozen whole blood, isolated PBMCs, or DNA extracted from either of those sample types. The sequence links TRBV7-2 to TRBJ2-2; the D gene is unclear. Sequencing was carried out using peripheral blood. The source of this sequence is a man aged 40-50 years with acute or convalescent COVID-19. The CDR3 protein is CASSLVSSGELFF. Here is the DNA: TGTGCCAGCAGCTTAGTAAGCTCCGGGGAGCTGTTTTTT.